The 21 T cell receptor beta chains below come from one sample, sequenced in a study of blood T cells in healthy people across ages. Primed by a sample-barcoded 5' primer and a J-beta primer mix, a second PCR proceeded for 7 to 11 cycles. TCRdb reprocessed the 5' RACE reads with MiXCR, giving one entry per CDR3 protein. The data contain hundreds of thousands of distinct CDR3 sequences, less than 35% of them seen just once; the ten biggest clones take up about 18%. The specimen sequenced was blood. The receptors come from a woman of 80 years or more in good health.

The rearrangement links TRBV5-1 to TRBJ1-1; a possible D gene is TRBD1 (5 bases). From germline, CDR1 is SGHRS and CDR2 YFSETQ. V lost 2 bases and J 2 bases, leaving 13 bases between the germline ends. The CDR3 has 15 amino acids. The CDR3 sequence is CASSFGLTANTEAFF. The CDR3, as DNA: TGCGCCAGCAGCTTCGGTCTGACAGCCAACACTGAAGCTTTCTTT.

This clonotype was seen a few times. The chain employs TRBV20-1 and TRBJ1-1; 7 nucleotides align to TRBD1. V shed 2 bases and J 1 base; nucleotides not matched to a gene: 7. CDR1 DFQATT and CDR2 SNEGSKA come from the germline V gene (reference sequence). The CDR3 totals 15 residues. DNA of the CDR3: TGCAGTGCTAGACGACAGGGTACTAAGAACACTGAAGCTTTCTTT. Its protein product is CSARRQGTKNTEAFF.

This clonotype was detected a few times. The chain carries TRBV18 and TRBJ2-7; TRBD1 matches at 7 bases. V shed 2 bases and J 6 bases; nucleotides not matched to a gene: 7. This CDR3 region has 14 residues. The V gene's germline CDR1 is KGHSH and CDR2 LQKENI. CDR3 loop: CASSPGTAAGEQYF. The CDR3 nucleotides read TGTGCCAGCTCACCAGGGACAGCCGCCGGCGAGCAGTACTTC.

This clonotype was counted only a few times. The CDR3 nucleotides are TGCAGTGCTAGTCCTAGCGGGGGGTCGAACACCGGGGAGCTGTTTTTT. Amino acids: CSASPSGGSNTGELFF. V usage is TRBV20-1 and J usage is TRBJ2-2, with 11 bases identical to TRBD2. Per germline, CDR1 DFQATT and CDR2 SNEGSKA (reference sequence). This CDR3 comprises 16 residues. V lost 3 bases to trimming and J lost 0 bases; unmatched junction nucleotides: 3.

This clonotype has just a few counts. The J gene is TRBJ2-4, the V gene TRBV11-3, with 8 bases aligning to TRBD1. The CDR3 runs to 18 residues. Per germline, CDR1 SGHNT and CDR2 YENEEA. The V and J ends lost 3 bases and 2 bases, in that order; junction bases with no gene match: 12. This CDR3 reads CASSFFGQGGISKNIQYF. As DNA, the CDR3 is TGTGCCAGCAGCTTCTTCGGACAGGGAGGAATCTCCAAAAACATTCAGTACTTC.

The rearrangement uses TRBV7-8 and TRBJ1-1; 7 positions match TRBD1. The CDR3 runs to 14 residues. After removal of 5 bases from V and 3 bases from J, the junction contained 6 bases not matched to a gene. Germline values: CDR1 SGHVS, CDR2 FQNEAQ. The CDR3 region has the DNA TGTGCCAGCAGCAGCAGGGGGGGTTACACTGAAGCTTTCTTT. Translation: CASSSRGGYTEAFF.

This clonotype was found many times. An end of the junction differs from the germline gene, which may be a read error. The chain links TRBV4-3 to TRBJ2-4; D is tentatively TRBD1 or TRBD2 (5 bases each). CDR3 size: 16 residues. Per the germline V gene, CDR1 is LGHNA and CDR2 is YSLEER. The CDR3: CASSQDQGLARNIQYF. In nucleotides, the CDR3 is TGCGCCAGCAGCCAAGATCAGGGTCTAGCCAGAAACATTCAGTACTTC.

This clonotype has only a few counts. This may stem from a read error, because a much larger clone lies one nucleotide away. The V gene is TRBV6-6, the J gene TRBJ2-7, with 7 bases that match TRBD1. The trim removed 0 bases at V and 7 bases at J, leaving 6 bases unmatched. The CDR3 has 14 residues. Germline V lookup: CDR1 MNHNY, CDR2 SVGAGI (reference sequence). CDR3 protein: CASSYSIRGNEQYF. The CDR3, as DNA: TGTGCCAGCAGTTACTCGATCAGGGGGAATGAGCAGTACTTC.

This chain connects TRBV6-2 or TRBV6-3 to TRBJ2-5; 9 bases are shared with TRBD2. The V gene end was trimmed by 0 bases and the J gene end by 2 bases; junction bases not matched to a gene: 10. The CDR3 contains 18 residues. From germline, CDR1 is MNHEY and CDR2 SVGEGT. As DNA, the CDR3 is TGTGCCAGCAGTTACTCCCCACACCGACTAGCGGCTCAAGAGACCCAGTACTTC. It is translated as CASSYSPHRLAAQETQYF.

The V gene is TRBV7-2, the J gene TRBJ1-2; 7 bases are a match to TRBD1. Germline lookup yields CDR1 SGHTA and CDR2 FQGNSA. The CDR3 runs to 13 residues. The V and J ends lost 9 bases and 4 bases, in that order; junction bases with no gene match: 8. The CDR3 loop is CASLQGKGYGYTF. The CDR3 DNA reads as TGTGCCAGTCTACAGGGGAAGGGCTATGGCTACACCTTC.

The rearrangement uses TRBV20-1 and TRBJ1-5; 8 positions match TRBD1. The CDR3 extends over 15 amino acids. The V gene end was trimmed by 3 bases and the J gene end by 2 bases; junction bases not matched to a gene: 6. Germline assignment: CDR1 DFQATT and CDR2 SNEGSKA (reference sequence). CDR3 sequence: CSARTGARGNQPQHF. For the CDR3, the DNA is TGCAGTGCTAGGACAGGGGCGCGGGGCAATCAGCCCCAGCATTTT.

This clonotype came up a few times. This may come from a read error, since a much larger clone is one base off. The chain joins TRBV20-1 to TRBJ1-5; 7 bases fit TRBD1. Per the germline V gene, CDR1 is DFQATT and CDR2 is SNEGSKA (reference sequence). V was clipped by 1 base and J by 0 bases; unmatched bases: 6. CDR3 length equals 16 residues. The CDR3: CSARGQGGYSNQPQHF. Written as DNA, the CDR3 is TGCAGTGCTAGAGGTCAGGGGGGTTATAGCAATCAGCCCCAGCATTTT.

This clonotype was counted at least ten times. The chain combines TRBV14 with TRBJ2-3, with TRBD2 matching over 12 bases. CDR1 SGHDN and CDR2 FVKESK come from the germline V gene. The V and J ends lost 4 bases and 6 bases, in that order; junction bases with no gene match: 8. CDR3 length: 16 amino acids. CDR3 in amino acids: CASSPHGLAGMDTQYF. CDR3 DNA: TGTGCCAGCAGCCCCCACGGACTAGCGGGGATGGATACGCAGTATTTT.

There are a few counts of this clonotype. J is TRBJ1-1 and V is TRBV28; a possible D gene is TRBD1 (5 bases). The V and J ends lost 7 bases and 1 base respectively, with 16 bases between them. The CDR3 has 15 amino acids. In germline, CDR1 is MDHEN, CDR2 SYDVKM. CDR3 in amino acids: CASTLSVGANTEAFF. CDR3 nucleotides: TGTGCCAGCACCTTATCCGTAGGGGCGAACACTGAAGCTTTCTTT.

This chain connects TRBV6-5 to TRBJ1-3; no clear D gene. The length of the CDR3 is 13 residues. Per germline, CDR1 MNHEY and CDR2 SVGAGI. V lost 8 bases and J 0 bases, leaving 8 bases between the germline ends. The CDR3 protein is CASGDRSGNTIYF. The CDR3 DNA sequence: TGTGCCAGCGGCGACCGCTCTGGAAACACCATATATTTT.

The V gene is TRBV7-2, the J gene TRBJ1-2; 9 bases are a match to TRBD1. The germline V gene has CDR1 SGHTA and CDR2 FQGNSA. The CDR3 is made up of 16 amino acids. Losses at the gene ends were 5 bases for V and 8 bases for J; bases not matched to a gene: 15. CDR3 coding DNA: TGTGCCAGCAGCGCCACCCGGAGTTGGGACAGGGACGGCTACACCTTC. Translating it yields CASSATRSWDRDGYTF.

The V and J genes are TRBV11-2 and TRBJ2-5; 8 bases match TRBD1. This CDR3 is built from 14 residues. The junction had 6 bases not matched to a gene; V was cut back by 4 bases and J by 5 bases. From germline, CDR1 is SGHAT and CDR2 FQNNGV. CDR3 in DNA: TGTGCCAGCAGCTCCACGGACAGGGAGGAGACCCAGTACTTC. Its protein product is CASSSTDREETQYF.

This clonotype was detected many times. The CDR3 bases are TGTGCCAGCACCGACGGGCTTGCGGGGGAGACCCAGTACTTC. Translating gives CASTDGLAGETQYF. This chain connects TRBV12-3 or TRBV12-4 to TRBJ2-5; a possible D gene is TRBD2 (6 bases). The V end was cut by 7 bases, the J end by 5 bases, with 17 bases between. CDR3 length equals 14 residues.

This clonotype was counted a few times. At one end the junction does not follow the germline gene, possibly because of a read error. The chain links TRBV7-2 to TRBJ1-5; D ambiguous. This CDR3 is 15 amino acids long. Per the germline V gene, CDR1 is SGHTA and CDR2 is FQGNSA. In DNA, the CDR3 is TGTGCCAGCAACTTAGCTGGGAACGGCAATCAGCCCCAGCATTTT. Protein sequence: CASNLAGNGNQPQHF.

At least ten counts were recorded for this clonotype. The chain joins TRBV18 to TRBJ2-7; possible D gene TRBD2, 6 bases. The CDR3 covers 13 residues. The ends were cut back, 3 bases at V and 7 bases at J, with 13 bases in the middle. Germline-derived CDR1 and CDR2 are KGHSH and LQKENI. In DNA form, the CDR3 reads TGTGCCAGCTCACCGGTACCCGCGGGGGAGCAGTACTTC. Translating gives CASSPVPAGEQYF.

In its sample, this clonotype was seen a few times. The junction departs from the called germline gene at one end, perhaps through a read error. This chain links TRBV9 with TRBJ2-1; D uncertain. Germline CDR1 and CDR2: SGDLS and YYNGEE. The CDR3 has 16 residues. CDR3 nucleotide sequence: TGTGCCAGCAACGTAGCTCCCCATAGCTCCTACAATGAGCAGTTCTTC. Translating it yields CASNVAPHSSYNEQFF.